One and the same sample provided the 29 T cell receptor beta chains below, sequenced in a study of human T cells and chemical hapten exposure. MiXCR, run by TCRdb on the RACE reads, gives a single entry per CDR3 protein. Here the sample spans a few hundred thousand distinct CDR3 sequences, over 6% being singletons. Time point denoted: patch test 2, 6 weeks after DPC sensitization. Treatment reported: therapeutic diphenylcyclopropenone sensitization with weekly scalp DPC. Sequencing used whole blood, obtained in connection with sensitization to the hapten diphenylcyclopropenone (DPC). Receptors were obtained from a woman aged 18-29 years with alopecia areata. Some clones in this sample may be carry-over from other donors' samples.

The chain uses TRBV6-2 or TRBV6-3 and TRBJ2-1; perhaps TRBD2 as D (6 bases). V was pared by 6 bases and J by 5 bases, with 14 bases between. Germline CDR1 and CDR2: MNHEY and SVGEGT. The CDR3 extends over 14 amino acids. The CDR3 coding sequence is TGTGCCAGCAGCCGCGGGACTCCACACAATGAGCAGTTCTTC. As protein: CASSRGTPHNEQFF.

The sample holds many counts of this clonotype. The chain has TRBV20-1 and TRBJ2-3, with D maybe TRBD2 (6 bases). The V gene lost 7 bases and the J gene lost 2 bases, with 10 bases spanning the gap. Germline CDR1 and CDR2: DFQATT and SNEGSKA (reference sequence). The CDR3 loop spans 12 amino acids. The CDR3 protein is CSGLANTDTQYF. Written as DNA, the CDR3 is TGCAGTGGGCTAGCGAACACAGATACGCAGTATTTT.

In this sample, this clonotype turned up many times. The chain employs TRBV4-1 and TRBJ1-2; a possible D gene is TRBD1 (6 bases). The length of the CDR3 is 20 residues. Per germline, CDR1 MGHRA and CDR2 YSYEKL. V shed 1 base and J shed 0 bases, with 24 bases lying between them. The CDR3 spells CASSQVQLATGSIANYGYTF. Here the CDR3 DNA reads TGCGCCAGCAGCCAAGTCCAACTAGCGACAGGCTCAATCGCTAACTATGGCTACACCTTC.

This clonotype was seen only a few times. The chain recombines TRBV2 with TRBJ2-5, with no clear D. CDR1 is SNHLY, CDR2 FYNNEI, per germline. This CDR3 contains 14 residues. Trimming pared 3 bases from V and 5 bases from J, leaving 13 bases between. For the CDR3, the DNA is TGTGCCAGCAGTGACCCCCCCAGAGCTGAGACCCAGTACTTC. Translation gives CASSDPPRAETQYF.

There are a few counts of this clonotype. CDR3 loop: CASRAGQGSSYEQYF. In DNA form, the CDR3 reads TGTGCCAGCAGGGCGGGACAGGGGAGCTCCTACGAGCAGTACTTC. The chain recombines TRBV12-3 or TRBV12-4 with TRBJ2-7, with 10 bases that match TRBD1. CDR3 length equals 15 residues. The trim removed 6 bases at V and 0 bases at J, leaving 5 bases unmatched.

There are many counts of this clonotype. Compared with germline, one end of the junction differs, possibly owing to a read error. J is TRBJ2-2 and V is TRBV6-5; TRBD2 matches at 7 bases. This CDR3 has 15 amino acids. Germline V gene lookup returns CDR1 MNHEY and CDR2 SVGAGI. The CDR3 region is CASSYSRDYPGELFF. The CDR3 DNA is TGTGCCAGCAGTTACTCCCGGGACTACCCCGGAGAGCTGTTTTTT.

The rearrangement uses TRBV11-2 and TRBJ2-5, with D uncertain. This CDR3 has 11 residues. In germline, CDR1 is SGHAT, CDR2 FQNNGV. V shed 3 bases and J shed 13 bases, with 12 bases lying between them. The DNA of the CDR3 is TGTGCCAGCAGCTTTGGACGGGTTCCGTACTTC. Translating gives CASSFGRVPYF.

V is TRBV5-1 and J is TRBJ2-1, with D maybe TRBD1 (6 bases). The CDR3 is 16 amino acids. The V gene's germline CDR1 is SGHRS and CDR2 YFSETQ. Trimming removed 4 bases at V and 0 bases at J, with 14 bases between. DNA for the CDR3: TGCGCCAGCAGCAAGATGACAGGTAGCTCCTACAATGAGCAGTTCTTC. It is translated as CASSKMTGSSYNEQFF.

This clonotype was detected ten times or more. A much larger clone is a single base away; this may be a read error. The chain uses TRBV20-1 and TRBJ1-1; the D gene is possibly TRBD1 (5 bases). CDR1 DFQATT and CDR2 SNEGSKA come from the germline V gene (reference sequence). The CDR3 is 12 amino acids. CDR3 loop: CSASRGVTEALF. CDR3 bases: TGCAGTGCTAGTCGAGGGGTCACTGAAGCTCTCTTT.

This clonotype appeared a few times. This chain links TRBV6-6 with TRBJ2-7; 7 positions match TRBD2. The germline CDR1 and CDR2 sequences are MNHNY and SVGAGI (reference sequence). Losses at the gene ends were 8 bases for V and 5 bases for J; bases not matched to a gene: 12. The CDR3 totals 14 residues. The chain's CDR3 is CASERDHLLDEQYF. The CDR3 DNA is TGTGCCAGCGAGCGGGACCACCTATTGGACGAGCAGTACTTC.

The chain joins TRBV9 to TRBJ2-3, with D perhaps TRBD2 (5 bases). V lost 4 bases and J 2 bases, leaving 11 bases between the germline ends. Germline V gives CDR1 SGDLS, CDR2 YYNGEE. The CDR3 is 14 amino acids. DNA of the CDR3: TGTGCCAGCAGCCCGAGGGCCCTCACAGATACGCAGTATTTT. Its translation: CASSPRALTDTQYF.

This clonotype was counted a few times. The CDR3 is CASSQDRGWQNNQPQHF. CDR3 bases: TGTGCCAGCAGCCAAGATCGCGGTTGGCAGAATAATCAGCCCCAGCATTTT. V is TRBV14 and J is TRBJ1-5; D uncertain. This CDR3 spans 17 amino acids. CDR1 is SGHDN, CDR2 FVKESK, per germline. Trimming removed 0 bases from V and 4 bases from J, with 16 bases in between.

In its sample, this clonotype was seen many times. The chain recombines TRBV2 with TRBJ1-6, with 12 nucleotides matching TRBD1. V lost 6 bases, J lost 7 bases, and 7 bases stayed unmatched. This CDR3 has 16 amino acids. Per germline, CDR1 SNHLY and CDR2 FYNNEI. The CDR3 DNA is TGTGCCAGCAGCTTGGGACAGGGGGCTTGGAATTCACCCCTCCACTTT. Amino acid sequence: CASSLGQGAWNSPLHF.

Ten or more counts support this clonotype. This chain links TRBV5-1 with TRBJ2-3, with TRBD1 as a possible D gene (5 bases). This CDR3 has 17 residues. Germline values: CDR1 SGHRS, CDR2 YFSETQ. V lost 1 base, J lost 3 bases, and 18 bases lay in between. The CDR3 coding sequence is TGCGCCAGCAGCTTGCTTATCCAGGGTTTGAGAACAGATACGCAGTATTTT. Protein sequence: CASSLLIQGLRTDTQYF.

A word on this clonotype: This may stem from a read error, because a much larger clone lies one nucleotide away. The V call is TRBV19, the J call TRBJ1-4; TRBD1 might be the D (5 bases). The CDR3 extends over 14 amino acids. In germline, CDR1 is LNHDA, CDR2 SQIVND (reference sequence). CDR3 residues: CASSPGPSNENLFF. The DNA for the CDR3 is TGTGCCAGTAGTCCGGGACCCAGTAATGAAAACCTGTTTTTT.

The chain employs TRBV24-1 and TRBJ2-2; D is possibly TRBD1 (5 bases). The germline V gene encodes CDR1 KGHDR and CDR2 SFDVKD. V was trimmed by 9 bases and J by 2 bases, leaving 9 bases between them. The CDR3 runs to 13 residues. CDR3 sequence: CATQGRNTGELFF. CDR3 DNA sequence: TGTGCCACCCAGGGCCGAAACACCGGGGAGCTGTTTTTT.

This clonotype was picked up many times. The V gene is TRBV12-3 or TRBV12-4, the J gene TRBJ1-1, with D uncertain. V was pared by 8 bases and J by 6 bases, with 19 bases between. The CDR3 spans 14 residues. CDR3 protein: CASSTRRDSAEAFF. CDR3 in DNA: TGTGCCAGCTCCACCCGCCGCGACTCGGCTGAAGCTTTCTTT.

The CDR3 nucleotides are TGCAGCGGTTTTGGCCCGTCGAACACCGGGGAGCTGTTTTTT. It is translated as CSGFGPSNTGELFF. The rearrangement uses TRBV29-1 and TRBJ2-2; D is undetermined. CDR3 length: 14 amino acids. Germline V CDR1 and CDR2: SQVTM, ANQGSEA. V lost 7 bases and J lost 0, with 12 bases in between.

This clonotype was observed a handful of times. The gene calls are TRBV4-3 and TRBJ1-2, with D uncertain. The germline CDR1 and CDR2 sequences are LGHNA and YSLEER. Trimming left V 1 base short and J 4 bases short, with 13 bases between. The CDR3 totals 15 residues. The CDR3 coding sequence is TGCGCCAGCAGCCAAGCTCCCGCTCTCATCTATGGCTACACCTTC. It codes for CASSQAPALIYGYTF.

The chain employs TRBV5-1 and TRBJ2-3; D is unresolved. From germline, CDR1 is SGHRS and CDR2 YFSETQ. The CDR3 covers 12 residues. Deletions cut 4 bases from V and 7 bases from J, with 10 bases between. The CDR3 region is CASSIDRNTQYF. CDR3 nucleotides: TGCGCCAGCAGCATCGATAGGAATACGCAGTATTTT.

A remark on this clonotype: A much larger clone differs by one base, so this may be a read error. This chain connects TRBV27 to TRBJ1-1; D call uncertain. CDR1 is MNHEY and CDR2 is SMNVEV in the germline V gene (reference sequence). V lost 4 bases and J 3 bases, leaving 18 bases between the germline ends. The CDR3 runs to 16 residues. CDR3 sequence reads: CASSSGNTVVHTEAFF. CDR3 sequence (DNA): TGTGCCAGCAGTTCCGGGAACACCGTTGTCCACACTGAAGCTTTCTTT.

This clonotype was observed a few times. The chain has TRBV7-9 and TRBJ2-3, with 8 bases matching TRBD2. The CDR3 has 14 residues. J gave up 10 bases and V 5 bases, and 11 bases lay outside the gene matches. Germline V gene sequence: CDR1 SEHNR, CDR2 FQNEAQ (reference sequence). The CDR3 sequence is CASSPTTSGGAQYF. CDR3 coding DNA: TGTGCCAGCAGCCCGACAACTTCCGGGGGGGCGCAGTATTTT. Filled out from reference TRBV7-9 and TRBJ2-3, the complete variable domain reads DTGVSQNPRHKITKRGQNVTFRCDPISEHNRLYWYRQTLGQGPEFLTYFQNEAQLEKSRLLSDRFSAERPKGSFSTLEIQRTEQGDSAMYLCASSPTTSGGAQYFGPGTRLTVL.

This clonotype was counted many times. This chain links TRBV6-2 or TRBV6-3 with TRBJ1-1, with D unresolved. Per germline, CDR1 MNHEY and CDR2 SVGEGT. The germline V and J ends were trimmed by 0 bases and 1 base, with 3 bases remaining between them. The CDR3 is 13 amino acids. Here the CDR3 DNA reads TGTGCCAGCAGTTACTCGAAGAACACTGAAGCTTTCTTT. This gives the protein CASSYSKNTEAFF.

Worth noting for this clonotype: At one boundary the junction diverges from the germline segment, which might be a read error. This chain joins TRBV4-2 and TRBJ1-2, with TRBD1 matching over 8 bases. There are 17 residues in the CDR3. Germline V gene lookup returns CDR1 LGHNA and CDR2 YNFKEQ. CDR3 coding DNA: TGTGCCTGCAGCCAAGTAATCAGGGGGCGTAATGATTACGGCTACACCTTC. This gives the protein CACSQVIRGRNDYGYTF.

This clonotype appeared many times. The V and J genes are TRBV7-9 and TRBJ1-1; D gene ambiguous. CDR3 length: 12 amino acids. Germline-derived CDR1 and CDR2 are SEHNR and FQNEAQ (reference sequence). V gave up 5 bases and J gave up 2 bases, with 6 bases separating them. This CDR3 is CASSGSNTEAFF. DNA for the CDR3: TGTGCCAGCAGCGGGTCTAACACTGAAGCTTTCTTT.

This clonotype was observed a few times. This sequence joins TRBV18 and TRBJ1-2, with TRBD1 matching 9 bases. This CDR3 is 18 amino acids long. The trim removed 3 bases at V and 5 bases at J, leaving 16 bases unmatched. Germline lookup yields CDR1 KGHSH and CDR2 LQKENI. The CDR3, as DNA: TGTGCCAGCTCACCGGCACAACCCGCCTCCGGGACAGGGTATGGCTACACCTTC. Its protein is CASSPAQPASGTGYGYTF.

This clonotype was found many times. The rearrangement uses TRBV4-2 and TRBJ1-2; D ambiguous. The germline V and J ends were trimmed by 0 bases and 1 base, with 6 bases remaining between them. The germline gives CDR1 LGHNA, CDR2 YNFKEQ. The length of the CDR3 is 14 residues. The CDR3 loop reads CASSQDRLNYGYTF. The CDR3 nucleotides are TGTGCCAGCAGCCAAGATCGCCTTAACTATGGCTACACCTTC.

The chain is built from TRBV27 and TRBJ2-2; D is undetermined. CDR3 length: 14 residues. Germline V gives CDR1 MNHEY, CDR2 SMNVEV (reference sequence). Between the trimmed V and J ends, which lost 3 bases and 2 bases, there was a span of 7 bases. The DNA for the CDR3 is TGTGCCAGCAGTTTCACCTACAACACCGGGGAGCTGTTTTTT. It yields the protein CASSFTYNTGELFF.

This clonotype showed up many times. The chain carries TRBV18 and TRBJ1-2, with 7 nucleotides matching TRBD1. Germline V gene sequence: CDR1 KGHSH, CDR2 LQKENI. Germline trimming cut 0 bases from V and 5 bases from J; bases unmatched to any gene: 9. The CDR3 totals 16 residues. CDR3 in amino acids: CASSPPRQGRLYGYTF. The CDR3 coding sequence is TGTGCCAGCTCACCACCTCGACAGGGAAGATTGTATGGCTACACCTTC.